These 23 T cell receptor beta chains came from one sample sequenced in a study of breast tumors, draining lymph nodes, adjacent tissues. Axillary draining lymph nodes of breast cancer patients supplied the node samples. TCRdb called the multiplex PCR reads again in MiXCR, with one record for every CDR3 protein. The sample records roughly 120,000 distinct CDR3 sequences, approximately 20% being singletons. The source material was axillary lymph node tissue. These receptors originate from a female donor with breast cancer. Some clones in this sample may be carry-over from other donors' samples.

At least ten counts were recorded for this clonotype. The gene calls are TRBV6-6 and TRBJ2-3; the D is unclear. The CDR3 extends over 10 amino acids. V was shortened by 9 bases and J by 1 base, with 2 bases between the two germline ends. Looked up from germline, CDR1 is MNHNY and CDR2 is SVGAGI (reference sequence). The CDR3 here is CARGTDTQYF. CDR3 bases: TGTGCCAGGGGCACAGATACGCAGTATTTT.

The chain couples TRBV19 to TRBJ2-6; tentative D call: TRBD1 (6 bases). Trimming shortened V by 5 bases and J by 6 bases, and 23 bases separated the two germline ends. The CDR3 totals 18 residues. Germline V lookup: CDR1 LNHDA, CDR2 SQIVND (reference sequence). The CDR3 DNA reads as TGTGCCAGTAGTTTAAACGACAGGCTCTCTCTTCTGGCCAACGTCCTGACTTTC. It specifies CASSLNDRLSLLANVLTF.

This clonotype has a count of ten or more. The chain is built from TRBV5-1 and TRBJ2-3, with 14 bases lining up with TRBD2. Germline V gene sequence: CDR1 SGHRS, CDR2 YFSETQ. This CDR3 has 18 residues. V lost 2 bases to trimming and J lost 4 bases; unmatched junction nucleotides: 9. The CDR3 here is CASSFRLAGGPSADTQYF. The CDR3 DNA is TGCGCCAGCAGCTTCCGACTAGCGGGGGGGCCCTCCGCAGATACGCAGTATTTT.

In its sample, this clonotype was seen many times. The chain couples TRBV6-1 to TRBJ1-6; the D is unclear. Trimming cost V 7 bases and J 0 bases, with 10 bases left between them. From germline, CDR1 is MNHNS and CDR2 SASEGT. The length of the CDR3 is 15 residues. CDR3 in DNA: TGTGCCAGCATAGGGTTATACTCCTATAATTCACCCCTCCACTTT. Protein sequence: CASIGLYSYNSPLHF.

This clonotype occurred many times. The chain couples TRBV10-3 to TRBJ2-1; TRBD2 matches at 13 bases. V dropped 3 bases and J dropped 0; count of bases not matched to a gene: 8. The germline V gene has CDR1 ENHRY and CDR2 SYGVKD. CDR3 length: 19 residues. CDR3 nucleotide sequence: TGTGCCATCAGTGATATGGGGGGACTAGCGGGAAGCTCCTACAATGAGCAGTTCTTC. Its protein is CAISDMGGLAGSSYNEQFF.

This clonotype has at least ten counts. The chain uses TRBV5-1 and TRBJ1-2; D remains ambiguous. The CDR3 spans 13 residues. CDR1 is SGHRS and CDR2 is YFSETQ in the germline V gene. The V end lost 0 bases, the J end lost 2 bases, and 5 bases lay between the germline ends. CDR3 in DNA: TGCGCCAGCAGCTTGGACAAGAACTATGGCTACACCTTC. Its protein is CASSLDKNYGYTF.

At least ten counts were recorded for this clonotype. The gene calls are TRBV12-5 and TRBJ2-3, with TRBD1 matching over 7 bases. Unmatched junction bases numbered 4, after V lost 4 bases and J lost 6 bases. The CDR3 runs 13 residues. The germline V gene has CDR1 LGHNT and CDR2 FRNRAP. The CDR3 nucleotides are TGTGCTAGTGGTTCGACAGGGTCGGATACGCAGTATTTT. Translated, it gives CASGSTGSDTQYF.

Ten or more counts support this clonotype. The chain combines TRBV19 with TRBJ1-5, with 8 bases matching TRBD1. The CDR3 has 13 residues. The junction had 12 bases not matched to a gene; V was cut back by 9 bases and J by 11 bases. Germline CDR1 is LNHDA and CDR2 is SQIVND (reference sequence). CDR3: CASTGQETFTQHF. CDR3 nucleotides: TGTGCCAGCACGGGACAGGAAACGTTCACCCAGCATTTT.

This clonotype was seen repeatedly, ten times or more. The chain joins TRBV3-1 to TRBJ1-5; no clear D. CDR1 is LGHDT and CDR2 is YNNKEL in the germline V gene (reference sequence). The CDR3 covers 15 residues. V was clipped by 0 bases and J by 7 bases, with 13 bases between them. The CDR3 spells CASSQDIGKGQPQHF. CDR3 DNA: TGTGCCAGCAGCCAAGATATCGGCAAAGGCCAGCCCCAGCATTTT.

This clonotype was observed many times. The chain links TRBV30 to TRBJ1-6; D ambiguous. Germline CDR1 reads GTSNPN; CDR2 reads SVGIG (reference sequence). Trimming cost V 0 bases and J 11 bases, with 8 bases left between them. The CDR3 is 12 amino acids. Here the CDR3 DNA reads TGTGCCTGGAGTGTAGTGGGCCCACCCCTCCACTTT. Translated, it gives CAWSVVGPPLHF.

The CDR3 here is CASSGRTGHNQPQHF. In nucleotides, the CDR3 is TGTGCCAGCAGTGGACGAACAGGGCACAATCAGCCCCAGCATTTT. V and J are TRBV2 and TRBJ1-5, with D perhaps matching TRBD1 (6 bases). The CDR3 runs to 15 residues. Trimming took 4 bases from V and 3 from J, leaving 13 bases between them. CDR1 is SNHLY, CDR2 FYNNEI, per germline.

This clonotype has a handful of counts. The chain recombines TRBV5-1 with TRBJ2-4; TRBD1 is a possible D gene (6 bases). With 2 bases removed from V and 2 bases from J, the gap between germline ends came to 11 bases. CDR3 length equals 15 residues. The V gene's germline CDR1 is SGHRS and CDR2 YFSETQ. CDR3 nucleotides: TGCGCCAGCAGCTTTAAAGGACAGACCAAAAACATTCAGTACTTC. This gives the protein CASSFKGQTKNIQYF.

Regarding this clonotype: A single base separates this from a much larger clone, so it may be a read error. V gene TRBV5-6 combines with J gene TRBJ1-2, with D tentatively TRBD1 (5 bases). Per germline, CDR1 SGHDT and CDR2 YYEEEE. The CDR3 covers 13 residues. This chain's CDR3 is CGSSFGAFYGYTF. The DNA of the CDR3 is TGTGGCAGCAGCTTCGGGGCGTTCTATGGCTACACCTTC. Based on the CDR3 plus reference TRBV5-6 and TRBJ1-2, the full variable domain is DAGVTQSPTHLIKTRGQQVTLRCSPKSGHDTVSWYQQALGQGPQFIFQYYEEEERQRGNFPDRFSGHQFPNYSSELNVNALLLGDSALYLCGSSFGAFYGYTFGSGTRLTVV.

This clonotype was counted ten times or more. The rearrangement links TRBV10-3 to TRBJ2-2, with unresolved D. The CDR3 sequence is 14 residues long. Germline V gene data show CDR1 as ENHRY and CDR2 as SYGVKD. Trimming took 1 base from V and 1 from J, leaving 4 bases between them. The chain's CDR3 is CAISEFGNTGELFF. The CDR3 nucleotides are TGTGCCATCAGTGAGTTTGGGAACACCGGGGAGCTGTTTTTT.

As concerns this clonotype: A much bigger clone sits one base away, suggesting this may be a read error. The rearrangement joins TRBV2 to TRBJ2-7; TRBD1 might be the D (7 bases). The V and J ends lost 6 bases and 9 bases respectively, with 12 bases between them. Germline CDR1 is SNHLY and CDR2 is FYNNEI. The CDR3 contains 11 residues. The CDR3 loop reads CASREGAGQYF. The DNA of the CDR3 is TGTGCCAGCAGGGAGGGGGCCGGGCAGTACTTC.

Only one count was recorded for this clonotype. This may come from a read error, since a much larger clone is one base off. The CDR3 sequence is CASSLDIPGVREQFF. CDR3 DNA: TGCGCCAGCAGCTTGGACATCCCAGGGGTCCGCGAGCAGTTCTTC. The J gene is TRBJ2-1, the V gene TRBV5-1; TRBD1 is a possible D gene (6 bases). V dropped 0 bases and J dropped 10 bases, with 17 bases sitting between them. Germline V gives CDR1 SGHRS, CDR2 YFSETQ. The CDR3 has 15 residues.

This clonotype was observed many times. This rearrangement joins TRBV4-2 to TRBJ2-5; D might be TRBD2 (5 bases). The CDR3 is 16 amino acids. Trimming left V 0 bases short and J 5 bases short, with 16 bases between. In germline, CDR1 is LGHNA, CDR2 YNFKEQ. CDR3 protein: CASSQDSGRVRETQYF. For the CDR3, the DNA is TGTGCCAGCAGCCAAGATTCGGGAAGGGTGCGGGAGACCCAGTACTTC.

The chain combines TRBV10-3 with TRBJ1-6; no clear D gene. Trimming cost V 0 bases and J 10 bases, with 7 bases left between them. This CDR3 spans 13 amino acids. Germline-derived CDR1 and CDR2 are ENHRY and SYGVKD. CDR3 coding DNA: TGTGCCATCAGTGAGTCTGACGGATCACCCCTCCACTTT. Its protein product is CAISESDGSPLHF.

This clonotype was seen ten or more times. The J gene is TRBJ2-7, the V gene TRBV7-9; D ambiguous. CDR1 and CDR2 from the germline V gene are SEHNR and FQNEAQ (reference sequence). This CDR3 comprises 11 residues. Trimming left V 5 bases short and J 0 bases short, with 2 bases between. As DNA, the CDR3 is TGTGCCAGCAGCGACTCCTACGAGCAGTACTTC. This gives the protein CASSDSYEQYF.

This clonotype was detected ten times or more. The chain has TRBV9 and TRBJ2-2; 10 positions agree with TRBD1. V dropped 1 base and J dropped 5; count of bases not matched to a gene: 5. The CDR3 spans 16 residues. The germline V gene has CDR1 SGDLS and CDR2 YYNGEE. CDR3 residues: CASSVPGQGYTGELFF. The CDR3 nucleotides are TGTGCCAGCAGCGTACCGGGACAGGGGTATACCGGGGAGCTGTTTTTT.

About this clonotype itself: Just one base apart from a much larger clone, this may be a read error. The chain links TRBV20-1 to TRBJ1-5; D unclear. Germline assignment: CDR1 DFQATT and CDR2 SNEGSKA (reference sequence). The CDR3 is 14 residues long. With 5 bases removed from V and 4 bases from J, the gap between germline ends came to 15 bases. As DNA, the CDR3 is TGCAGTGCTTACCAGAGAGGCGCGAATCAGCCCCAGCATTTT. Encoded protein: CSAYQRGANQPQHF.

This clonotype was recorded at least ten times. V and J are TRBV4-1 and TRBJ1-2; 9 bases match TRBD1. The CDR3 covers 14 residues. J lost 8 bases, V lost 5 bases, and 9 bases had no gene match. The germline V gene has CDR1 MGHRA and CDR2 YSYEKL. CDR3 amino acids: CASSSRDREDGYTF. CDR3 coding DNA: TGCGCCAGCAGCTCCCGGGACAGGGAAGACGGCTACACCTTC.

This clonotype was counted ten times or more. The chain is built from TRBV7-3 and TRBJ2-7, with 10 nucleotides matching TRBD2. Germline V CDR1 and CDR2: SGHTA, FQGTGA. The CDR3 has 23 amino acids. V lost 3 bases and J lost 5; bases outside the gene matches: 31. CDR3 sequence: CASSFRIRGWGLEEAGGYHEQYF. The CDR3 nucleotides are TGTGCCAGCAGCTTTAGGATACGGGGCTGGGGATTAGAAGAAGCGGGAGGGTACCACGAGCAGTACTTC.